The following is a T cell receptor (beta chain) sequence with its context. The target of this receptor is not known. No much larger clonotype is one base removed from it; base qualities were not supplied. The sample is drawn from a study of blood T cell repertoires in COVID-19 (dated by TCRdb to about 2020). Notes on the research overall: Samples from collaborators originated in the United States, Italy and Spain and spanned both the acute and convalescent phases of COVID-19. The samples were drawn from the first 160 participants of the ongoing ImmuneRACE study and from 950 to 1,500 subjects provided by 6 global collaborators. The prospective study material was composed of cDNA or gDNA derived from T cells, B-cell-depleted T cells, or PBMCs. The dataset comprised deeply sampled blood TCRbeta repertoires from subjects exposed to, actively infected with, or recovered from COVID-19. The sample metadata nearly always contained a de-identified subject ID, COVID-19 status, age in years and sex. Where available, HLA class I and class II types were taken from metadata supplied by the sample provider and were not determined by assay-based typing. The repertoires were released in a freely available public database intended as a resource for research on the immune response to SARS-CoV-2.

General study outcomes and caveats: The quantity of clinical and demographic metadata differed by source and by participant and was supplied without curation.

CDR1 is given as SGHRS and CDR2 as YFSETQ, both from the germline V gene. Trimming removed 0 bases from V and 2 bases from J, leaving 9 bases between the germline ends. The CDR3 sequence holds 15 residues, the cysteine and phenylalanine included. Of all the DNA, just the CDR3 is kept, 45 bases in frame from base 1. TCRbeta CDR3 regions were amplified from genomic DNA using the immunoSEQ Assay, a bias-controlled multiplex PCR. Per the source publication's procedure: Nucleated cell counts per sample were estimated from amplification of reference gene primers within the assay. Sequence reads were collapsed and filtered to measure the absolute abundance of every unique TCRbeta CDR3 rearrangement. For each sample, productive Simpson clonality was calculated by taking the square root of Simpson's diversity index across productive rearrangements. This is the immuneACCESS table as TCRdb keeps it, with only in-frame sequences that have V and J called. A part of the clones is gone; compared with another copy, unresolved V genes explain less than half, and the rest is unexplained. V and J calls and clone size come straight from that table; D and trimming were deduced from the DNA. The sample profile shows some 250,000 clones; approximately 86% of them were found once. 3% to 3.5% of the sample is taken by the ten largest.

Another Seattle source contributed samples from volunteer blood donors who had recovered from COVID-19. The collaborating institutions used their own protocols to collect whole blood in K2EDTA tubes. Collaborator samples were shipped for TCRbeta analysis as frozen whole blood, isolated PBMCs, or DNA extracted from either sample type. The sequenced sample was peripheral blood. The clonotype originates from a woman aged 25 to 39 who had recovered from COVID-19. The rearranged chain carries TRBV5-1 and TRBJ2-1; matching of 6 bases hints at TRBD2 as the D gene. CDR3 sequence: CASSLDGEAYNEQFF. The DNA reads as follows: TGCGCCAGCAGCTTGGACGGGGAGGCCTACAATGAGCAGTTCTTC.